This T cell receptor beta chain was obtained from a study of blood T cell repertoires in COVID-19. Study information: Sites in the United States, Italy and Spain provided acute and convalescent COVID-19 samples. The cDNA or gDNA used as material had been derived from T cells, B-cell-depleted T cells, or PBMCs.

In the study's own analysis: For nucleated cells, counts were estimated from reference gene primer amplification. Using immunoSEQ multiplex PCR, the repertoire was profiled, and TCRdb retains in-frame clones only, with some absent. V and J calls and clone size are those listed in that table; D and trimming were worked out from the DNA. The sample lists about 200,000 clones, 88% occurring once. V lost 3 bases and J lost 8; bases outside the gene matches: 9. The CDR3 sequence is 14 residues long. Germline V gives CDR1 SGHTA, CDR2 FQGNSA. The receptor comes from a man in his forties with active or convalescent COVID-19. This chain joins TRBV7-2 and TRBJ1-2, with 7 bases fitting TRBD1. Material: peripheral blood. For the CDR3, the DNA is TGTGCCAGCAGCTTGGGGGGACAGCCACACGGCTACACCTTC. Its translation is CASSLGGQPHGYTF. Variable domain in full (rest from reference TRBV7-2 and TRBJ1-2): GAGVSQSPSNKVTEKGKDVELRCDPISGHTALYWYRQSLGQGLEFLIYFQGNSAPDKSGLPSDRFSAERTGGSVSTLTIQRTQQEDSAVYLCASSLGGQPHGYTFGSGTRLTVV.